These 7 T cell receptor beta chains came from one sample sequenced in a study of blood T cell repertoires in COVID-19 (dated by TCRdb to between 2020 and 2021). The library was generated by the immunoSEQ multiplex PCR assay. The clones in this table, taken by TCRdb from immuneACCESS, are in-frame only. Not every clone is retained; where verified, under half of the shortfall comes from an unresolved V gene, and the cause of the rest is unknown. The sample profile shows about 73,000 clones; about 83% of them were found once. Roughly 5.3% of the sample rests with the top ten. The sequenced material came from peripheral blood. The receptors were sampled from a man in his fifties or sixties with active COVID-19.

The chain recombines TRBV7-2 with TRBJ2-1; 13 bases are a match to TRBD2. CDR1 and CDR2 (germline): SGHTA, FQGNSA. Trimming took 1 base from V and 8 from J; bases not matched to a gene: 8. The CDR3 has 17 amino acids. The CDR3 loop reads CASSLDPGLAGFYEQFF. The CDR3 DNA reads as TGTGCCAGCAGCTTAGATCCGGGACTAGCGGGATTTTATGAGCAGTTCTTC.

CDR3 nucleotides: TGTGCCAGCAGTTTTAGGGGGCAGGCCGGGGAGCTGTTTTTT. Amino acids: CASSFRGQAGELFF. The rearrangement joins TRBV28 to TRBJ2-2; 7 nucleotides agree with TRBD1. Per the germline V gene, CDR1 is MDHEN and CDR2 is SYDVKM. The junction had 4 bases not matched to a gene; V was cut back by 3 bases and J by 6 bases. This CDR3 spans 14 amino acids. The full variable domain, its missing parts supplied by reference TRBV28 and TRBJ2-2, is DVKVTQSSRYLVKRTGEKVFLECVQDMDHENMFWYRQDPGLGLRLIYFSYDVKMKEKGDIPEGYSVSREKKERFSLILESASTNQTSMYLCASSFRGQAGELFFGEGSRLTVL.

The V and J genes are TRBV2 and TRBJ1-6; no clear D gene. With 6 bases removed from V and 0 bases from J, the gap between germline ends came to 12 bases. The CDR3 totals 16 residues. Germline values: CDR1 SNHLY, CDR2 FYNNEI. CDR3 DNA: TGTGCCAGCAGCCCCGACTTTAGCTCCTATAATTCACCCCTCCACTTT. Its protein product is CASSPDFSSYNSPLHF.

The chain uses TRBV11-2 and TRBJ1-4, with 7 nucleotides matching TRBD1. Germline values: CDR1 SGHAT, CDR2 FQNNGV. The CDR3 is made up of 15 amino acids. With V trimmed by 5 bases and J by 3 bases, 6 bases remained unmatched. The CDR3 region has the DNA TGTGCCAGCAGCCGCGGACAGGCATCTAATGAAAAACTGTTTTTT. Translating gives CASSRGQASNEKLFF.

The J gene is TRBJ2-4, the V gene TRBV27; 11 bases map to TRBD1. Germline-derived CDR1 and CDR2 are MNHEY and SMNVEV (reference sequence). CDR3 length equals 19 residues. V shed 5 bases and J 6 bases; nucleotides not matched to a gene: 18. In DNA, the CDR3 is TGTGCCAGCAGTCCCGAGGGGACAGGGGGGTGGGACTATAGAAACATTCAGTACTTC. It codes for CASSPEGTGGWDYRNIQYF.

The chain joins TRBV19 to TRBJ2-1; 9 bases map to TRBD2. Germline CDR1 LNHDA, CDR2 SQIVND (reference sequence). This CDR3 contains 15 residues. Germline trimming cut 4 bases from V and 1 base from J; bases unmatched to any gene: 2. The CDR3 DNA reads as TGTGCCAGTAGTACTAGCGGGGAATCCTACAATGAGCAGTTCTTC. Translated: CASSTSGESYNEQFF.

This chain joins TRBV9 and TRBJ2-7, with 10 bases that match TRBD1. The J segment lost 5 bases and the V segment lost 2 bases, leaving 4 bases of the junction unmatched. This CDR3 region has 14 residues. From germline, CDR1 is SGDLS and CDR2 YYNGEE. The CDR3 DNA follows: TGTGCCAGCAGCGTGACAGGGGGCCAGGACGAGCAGTACTTC. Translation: CASSVTGGQDEQYF.